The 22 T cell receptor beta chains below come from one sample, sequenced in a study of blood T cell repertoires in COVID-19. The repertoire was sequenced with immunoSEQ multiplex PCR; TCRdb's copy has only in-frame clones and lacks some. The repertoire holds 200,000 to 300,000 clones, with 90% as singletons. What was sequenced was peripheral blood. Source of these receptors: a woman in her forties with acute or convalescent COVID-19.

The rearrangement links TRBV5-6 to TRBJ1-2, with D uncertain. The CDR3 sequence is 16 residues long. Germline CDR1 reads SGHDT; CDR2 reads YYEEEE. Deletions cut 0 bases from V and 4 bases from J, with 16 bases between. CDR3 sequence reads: CASSLEVTTEIYGYTF. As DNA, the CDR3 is TGTGCCAGCAGCTTGGAAGTCACCACAGAAATCTATGGCTACACCTTC.

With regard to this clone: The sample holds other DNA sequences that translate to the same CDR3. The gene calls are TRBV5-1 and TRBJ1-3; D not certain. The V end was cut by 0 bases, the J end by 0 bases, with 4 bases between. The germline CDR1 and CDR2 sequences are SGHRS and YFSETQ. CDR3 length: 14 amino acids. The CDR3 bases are TGCGCCAGCAGCTTGGATAGCTCTGGAAACACCATATATTTT. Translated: CASSLDSSGNTIYF.

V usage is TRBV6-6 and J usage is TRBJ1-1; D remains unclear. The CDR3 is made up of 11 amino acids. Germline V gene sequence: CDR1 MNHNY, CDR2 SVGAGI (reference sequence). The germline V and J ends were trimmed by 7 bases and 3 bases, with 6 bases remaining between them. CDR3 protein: CASTLDTEAFF. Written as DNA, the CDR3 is TGTGCCAGCACCCTAGACACTGAAGCTTTCTTT.

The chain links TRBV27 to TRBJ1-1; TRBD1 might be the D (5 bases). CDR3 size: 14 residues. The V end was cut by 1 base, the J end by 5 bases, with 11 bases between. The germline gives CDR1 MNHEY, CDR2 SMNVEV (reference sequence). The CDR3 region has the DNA TGTGCCAGCAGTTTATGGGTAGGACAAACTGAAGCTTTCTTT. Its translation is CASSLWVGQTEAFF.

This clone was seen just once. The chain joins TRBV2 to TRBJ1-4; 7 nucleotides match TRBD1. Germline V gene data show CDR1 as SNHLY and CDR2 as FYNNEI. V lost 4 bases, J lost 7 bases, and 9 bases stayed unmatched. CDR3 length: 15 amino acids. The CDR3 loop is CASSVEGAIAEKLFF. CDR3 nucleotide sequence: TGTGCCAGCAGTGTGGAGGGGGCCATAGCTGAAAAACTGTTTTTT. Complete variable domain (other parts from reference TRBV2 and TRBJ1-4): EPEVTQTPSHQVTQMGQEVILRCVPISNHLYFYWYRQILGQKVEFLVSFYNNEISEKSEIFDDQFSVERPDGSNFTLKIRSTKLEDSAMYFCASSVEGAIAEKLFFGSGTQLSVL.

This CDR3 reads CASRTGSMNTEAFF. The CDR3 DNA reads TGTGCCAGTAGAACAGGGTCCATGAACACTGAAGCTTTCTTT. The rearrangement links TRBV19 to TRBJ1-1, with a possible D match to TRBD1 (6 bases). Germline CDR1 reads LNHDA; CDR2 reads SQIVND (reference sequence). The CDR3 spans 14 residues. V lost 6 bases to trimming and J lost 0 bases, with 11 bases between them.

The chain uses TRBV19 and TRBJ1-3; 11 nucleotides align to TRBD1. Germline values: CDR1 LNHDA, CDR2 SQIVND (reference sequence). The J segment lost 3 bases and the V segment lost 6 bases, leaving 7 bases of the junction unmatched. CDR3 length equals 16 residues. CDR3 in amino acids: CASRPRTGGFGNTIYF. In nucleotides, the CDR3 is TGTGCCAGTAGGCCTCGGACAGGGGGCTTTGGAAACACCATATATTTT.

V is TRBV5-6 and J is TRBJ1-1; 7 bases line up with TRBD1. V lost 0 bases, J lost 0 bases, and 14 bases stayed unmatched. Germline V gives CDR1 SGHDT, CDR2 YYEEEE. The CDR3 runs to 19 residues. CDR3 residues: CASSLGYLGDRQMNTEAFF. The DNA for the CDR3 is TGTGCCAGCAGCTTGGGGTATTTGGGGGACAGACAGATGAACACTGAAGCTTTCTTT. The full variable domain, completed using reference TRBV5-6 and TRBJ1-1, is DAGVTQSPTHLIKTRGQQVTLRCSPKSGHDTVSWYQQALGQGPQFIFQYYEEEERQRGNFPDRFSGHQFPNYSSELNVNALLLGDSALYLCASSLGYLGDRQMNTEAFFGQGTRLTVV.

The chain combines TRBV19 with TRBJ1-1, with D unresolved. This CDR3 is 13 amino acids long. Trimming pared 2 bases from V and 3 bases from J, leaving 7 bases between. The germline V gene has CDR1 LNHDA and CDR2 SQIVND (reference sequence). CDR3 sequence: CASSIMRDTEAFF. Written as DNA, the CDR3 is TGTGCCAGTAGTATAATGAGGGACACTGAAGCTTTCTTT.

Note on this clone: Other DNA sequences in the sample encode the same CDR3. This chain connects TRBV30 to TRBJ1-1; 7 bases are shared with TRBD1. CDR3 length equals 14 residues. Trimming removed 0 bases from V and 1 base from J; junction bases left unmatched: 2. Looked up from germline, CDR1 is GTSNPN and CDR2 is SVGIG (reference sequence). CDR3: CAWSVGTANTEAFF. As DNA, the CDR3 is TGTGCCTGGAGTGTAGGGACAGCGAACACTGAAGCTTTCTTT.

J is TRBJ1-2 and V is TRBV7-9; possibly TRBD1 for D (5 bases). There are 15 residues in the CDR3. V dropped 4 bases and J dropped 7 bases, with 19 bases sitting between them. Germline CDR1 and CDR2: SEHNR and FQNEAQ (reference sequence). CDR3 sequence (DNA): TGTGCCAGCAGCTCAACCTGGGGGGGATCGGGTGGCTACACCTTC. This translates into CASSSTWGGSGGYTF.

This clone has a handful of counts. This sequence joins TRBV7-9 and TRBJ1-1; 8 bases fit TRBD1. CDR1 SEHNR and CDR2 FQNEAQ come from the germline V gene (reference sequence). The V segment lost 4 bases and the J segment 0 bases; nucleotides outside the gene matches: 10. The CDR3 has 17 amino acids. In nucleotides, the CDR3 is TGTGCCAGCAGCTCCGCAGGGGGCCACCAGATGAACACTGAAGCTTTCTTT. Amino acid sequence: CASSSAGGHQMNTEAFF.

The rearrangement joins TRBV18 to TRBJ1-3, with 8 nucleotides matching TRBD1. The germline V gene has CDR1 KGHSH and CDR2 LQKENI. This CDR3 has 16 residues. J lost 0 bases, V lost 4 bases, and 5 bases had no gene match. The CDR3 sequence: CASSLGQANSGNTIYF. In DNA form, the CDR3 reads TGTGCCAGCTCACTGGGACAGGCGAACTCTGGAAACACCATATATTTT.

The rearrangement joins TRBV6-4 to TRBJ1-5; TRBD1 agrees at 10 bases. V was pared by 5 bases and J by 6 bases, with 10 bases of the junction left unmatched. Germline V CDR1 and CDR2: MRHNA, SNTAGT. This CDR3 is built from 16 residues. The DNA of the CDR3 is TGTGCCAGCAGTCTCTTTGACAGGGGGCTAGGTCAGCCCCAGCATTTT. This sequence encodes CASSLFDRGLGQPQHF.

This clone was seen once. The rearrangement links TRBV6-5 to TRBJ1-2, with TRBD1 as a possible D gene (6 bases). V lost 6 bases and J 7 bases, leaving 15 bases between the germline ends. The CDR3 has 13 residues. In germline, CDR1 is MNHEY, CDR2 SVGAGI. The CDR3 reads CASRQQGNGGYTF. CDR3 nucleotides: TGTGCCAGCAGGCAACAGGGAAATGGTGGCTACACCTTC.

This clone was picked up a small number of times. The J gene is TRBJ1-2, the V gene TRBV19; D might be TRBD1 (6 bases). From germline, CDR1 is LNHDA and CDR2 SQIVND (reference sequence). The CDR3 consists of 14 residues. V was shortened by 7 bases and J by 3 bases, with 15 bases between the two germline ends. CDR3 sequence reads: CASIPREGDYGYTF. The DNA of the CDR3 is TGTGCCAGTATCCCTAGGGAGGGGGACTATGGCTACACCTTC.

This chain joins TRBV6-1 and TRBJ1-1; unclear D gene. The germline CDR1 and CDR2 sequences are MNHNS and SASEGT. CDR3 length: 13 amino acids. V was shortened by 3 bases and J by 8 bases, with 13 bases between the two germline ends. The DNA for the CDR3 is TGTGCCAGCAGTGAGGTGGGTGGGAGAGAAGCTTTCTTT. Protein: CASSEVGGREAFF.

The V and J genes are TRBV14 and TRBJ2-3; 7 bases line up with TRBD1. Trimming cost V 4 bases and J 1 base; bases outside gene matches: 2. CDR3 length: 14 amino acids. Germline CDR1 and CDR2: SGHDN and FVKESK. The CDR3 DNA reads TGTGCCAGCAGCCGAGGGGGCGGCACAGATACGCAGTATTTT. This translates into CASSRGGGTDTQYF.

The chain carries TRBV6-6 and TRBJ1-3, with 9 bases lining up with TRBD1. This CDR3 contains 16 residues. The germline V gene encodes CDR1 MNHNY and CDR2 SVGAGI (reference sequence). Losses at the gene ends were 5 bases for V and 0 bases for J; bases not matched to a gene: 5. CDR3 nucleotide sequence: TGTGCCAGCAGTCCGACAGGGGGTTCCTCTGGAAACACCATATATTTT. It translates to CASSPTGGSSGNTIYF.

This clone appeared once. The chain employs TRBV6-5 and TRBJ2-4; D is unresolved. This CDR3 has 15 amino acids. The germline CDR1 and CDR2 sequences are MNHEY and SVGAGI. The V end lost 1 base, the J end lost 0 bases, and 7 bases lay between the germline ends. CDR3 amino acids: CASSYLAVAKNIQYF. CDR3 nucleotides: TGTGCCAGCAGTTACTTAGCAGTAGCCAAAAACATTCAGTACTTC.

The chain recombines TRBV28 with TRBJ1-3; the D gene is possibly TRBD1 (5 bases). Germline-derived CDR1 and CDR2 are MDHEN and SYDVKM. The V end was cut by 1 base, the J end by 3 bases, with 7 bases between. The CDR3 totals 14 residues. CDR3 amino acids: CASSLLGGGNTIYF. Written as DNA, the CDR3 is TGTGCCAGCAGTTTATTGGGGGGTGGAAACACCATATATTTT.

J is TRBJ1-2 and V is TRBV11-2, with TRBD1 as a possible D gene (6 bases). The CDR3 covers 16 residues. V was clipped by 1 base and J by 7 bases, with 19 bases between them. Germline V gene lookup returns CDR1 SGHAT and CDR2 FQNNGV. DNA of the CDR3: TGTGCCAGCAGCTTAGTTCTGACAGGCAGGGGCAGTGGCTACACCTTC. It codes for CASSLVLTGRGSGYTF. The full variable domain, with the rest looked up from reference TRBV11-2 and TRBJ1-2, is EAGVAQSPRYKIIEKRQSVAFWCNPISGHATLYWYQQILGQGPKLLIQFQNNGVVDDSQLPKDRFSAERLKGVDSTLKIQPAKLEDSAVYLCASSLVLTGRGSGYTFGSGTRLTVV.